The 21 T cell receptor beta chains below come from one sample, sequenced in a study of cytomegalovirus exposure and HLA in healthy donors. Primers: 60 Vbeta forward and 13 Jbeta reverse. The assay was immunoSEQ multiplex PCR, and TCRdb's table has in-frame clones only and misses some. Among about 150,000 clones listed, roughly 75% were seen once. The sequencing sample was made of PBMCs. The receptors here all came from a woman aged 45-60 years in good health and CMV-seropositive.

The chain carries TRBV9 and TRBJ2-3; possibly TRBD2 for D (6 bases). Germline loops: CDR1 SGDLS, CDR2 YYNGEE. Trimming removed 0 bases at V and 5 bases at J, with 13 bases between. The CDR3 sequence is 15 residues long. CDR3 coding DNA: TGTGCCAGCAGCGTAGTCTCCAGGCGGGGAGATACGCAGTATTTT. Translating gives CASSVVSRRGDTQYF.

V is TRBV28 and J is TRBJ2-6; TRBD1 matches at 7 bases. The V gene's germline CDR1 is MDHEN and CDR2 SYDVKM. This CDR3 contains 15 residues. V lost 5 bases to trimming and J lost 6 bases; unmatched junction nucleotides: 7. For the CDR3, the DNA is TGTGCCAGCAGTCCGGGACAGCTTGAGGCCAACGTCCTGACTTTC. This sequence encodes CASSPGQLEANVLTF.

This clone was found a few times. CDR3 DNA sequence: TGTGCCATCAGTGATCTAACCTACACTGAAGCTTTCTTT. Translating gives CAISDLTYTEAFF. The chain links TRBV10-3 to TRBJ1-1, with D unclear. CDR1 is ENHRY, CDR2 SYGVKD, per germline. Trimming removed 3 bases from V and 3 bases from J, with 8 bases in between. The CDR3 is made up of 13 amino acids.

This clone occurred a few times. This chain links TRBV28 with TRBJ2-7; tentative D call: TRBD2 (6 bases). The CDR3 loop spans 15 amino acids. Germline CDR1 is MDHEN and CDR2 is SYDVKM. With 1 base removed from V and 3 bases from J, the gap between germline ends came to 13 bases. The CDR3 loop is CASSLSGGRGYEQYF. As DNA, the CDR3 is TGTGCCAGCAGTTTATCCGGGGGACGGGGCTACGAGCAGTACTTC.

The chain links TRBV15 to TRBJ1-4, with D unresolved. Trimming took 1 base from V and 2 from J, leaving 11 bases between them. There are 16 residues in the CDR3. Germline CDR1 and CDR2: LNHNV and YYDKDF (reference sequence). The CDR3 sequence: CATSRAPPGTNEKLFF. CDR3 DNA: TGTGCCACCAGCAGAGCCCCTCCGGGGACTAATGAAAAACTGTTTTTT. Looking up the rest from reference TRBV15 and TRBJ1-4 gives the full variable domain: DAMVIQNPRYQVTQFGKPVTLSCSQTLNHNVMYWYQQKSSQAPKLLFHYYDKDFNNEADTPDNFQSRRPNTSFCFLDIRSPGLGDTAMYLCATSRAPPGTNEKLFFGSGTQLSVL.

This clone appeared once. The CDR3 coding sequence is TGTGCCAGCAGCCAAGATGGAGGGGACCCTACCTACGAGCAGTACTTC. It codes for CASSQDGGDPTYEQYF. The chain couples TRBV4-2 to TRBJ2-7; perhaps TRBD2 as D (6 bases). The ends were cut back, 0 bases at V and 2 bases at J, with 14 bases in the middle. Germline V CDR1 and CDR2: LGHNA, YNFKEQ. The length of the CDR3 is 16 residues.

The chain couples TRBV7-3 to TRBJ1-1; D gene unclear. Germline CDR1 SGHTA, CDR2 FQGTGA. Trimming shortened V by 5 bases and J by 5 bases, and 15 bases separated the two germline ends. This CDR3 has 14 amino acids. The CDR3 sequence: CASSLGGVGTEAFF. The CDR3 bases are TGTGCCAGCAGCCTGGGCGGGGTAGGAACTGAAGCTTTCTTT.

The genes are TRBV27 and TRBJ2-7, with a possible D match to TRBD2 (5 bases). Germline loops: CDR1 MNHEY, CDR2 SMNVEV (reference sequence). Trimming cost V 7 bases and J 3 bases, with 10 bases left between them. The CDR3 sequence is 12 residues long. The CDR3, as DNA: TGTGCCAGCACGGGGTCGGGCTACGAGCAGTACTTC. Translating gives CASTGSGYEQYF.

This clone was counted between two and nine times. The CDR3 region has the DNA TGTGCCAGCAGCGAACACCTTAGCGGGGGCGGGGAGCTGTTTTTT. As protein: CASSEHLSGGGELFF. The chain uses TRBV7-2 and TRBJ2-2; TRBD2 matches 9 bases. J gave up 7 bases and V 5 bases, and 8 bases lay outside the gene matches. Germline V gene data show CDR1 as SGHTA and CDR2 as FQGNSA. CDR3 size: 15 residues.

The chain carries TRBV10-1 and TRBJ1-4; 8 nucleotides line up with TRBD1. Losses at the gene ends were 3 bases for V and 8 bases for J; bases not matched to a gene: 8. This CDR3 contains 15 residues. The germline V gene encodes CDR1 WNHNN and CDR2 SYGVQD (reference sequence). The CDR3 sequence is CASSEMDRVCEKLFF. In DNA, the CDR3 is TGCGCCAGCAGTGAAATGGACAGGGTTTGCGAAAAACTGTTTTTT.

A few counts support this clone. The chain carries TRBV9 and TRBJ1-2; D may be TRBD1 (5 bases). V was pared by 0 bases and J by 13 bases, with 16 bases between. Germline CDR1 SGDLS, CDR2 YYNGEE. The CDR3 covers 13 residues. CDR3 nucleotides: TGTGCCAGCAGCGTAGTGGGGGGGAGGTCTACCACCTTC. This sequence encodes CASSVVGGRSTTF.

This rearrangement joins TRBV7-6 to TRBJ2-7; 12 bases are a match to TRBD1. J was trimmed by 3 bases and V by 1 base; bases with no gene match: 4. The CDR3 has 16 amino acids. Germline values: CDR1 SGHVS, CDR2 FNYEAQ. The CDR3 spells CASSLGGQGAIYEQYF. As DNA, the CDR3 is TGTGCCAGCAGCTTAGGGGGACAGGGGGCCATCTACGAGCAGTACTTC.

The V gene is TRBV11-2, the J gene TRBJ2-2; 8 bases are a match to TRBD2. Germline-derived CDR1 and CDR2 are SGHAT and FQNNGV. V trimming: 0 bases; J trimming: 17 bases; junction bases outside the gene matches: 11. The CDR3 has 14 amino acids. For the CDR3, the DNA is TGTGCCAGCAGCTTAGATGCGGGGCCGGGAGGGCCTTTTTTT. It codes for CASSLDAGPGGPFF.

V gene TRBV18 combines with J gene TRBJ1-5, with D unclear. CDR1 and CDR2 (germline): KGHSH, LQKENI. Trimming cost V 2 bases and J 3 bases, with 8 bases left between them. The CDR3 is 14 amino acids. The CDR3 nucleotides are TGTGCCAGCTCACCATCCAGGAACAATCAGCCCCAGCATTTT. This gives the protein CASSPSRNNQPQHF.

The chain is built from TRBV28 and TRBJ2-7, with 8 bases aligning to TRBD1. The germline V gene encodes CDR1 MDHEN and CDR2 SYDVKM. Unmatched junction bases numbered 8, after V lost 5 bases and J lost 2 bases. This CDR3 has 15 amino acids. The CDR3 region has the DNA TGTGCCAGCAGTCGGACAGGGTATTCAGCCTACGAGCAGTACTTC. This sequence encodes CASSRTGYSAYEQYF.

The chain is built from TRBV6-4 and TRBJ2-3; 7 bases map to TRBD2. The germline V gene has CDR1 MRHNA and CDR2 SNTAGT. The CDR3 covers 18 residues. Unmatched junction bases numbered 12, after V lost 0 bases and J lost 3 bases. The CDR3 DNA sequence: TGTGCCAGCAGTGACTCTGGGCGGGAGCCCCCCAGGACAGATACGCAGTATTTT. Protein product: CASSDSGREPPRTDTQYF.

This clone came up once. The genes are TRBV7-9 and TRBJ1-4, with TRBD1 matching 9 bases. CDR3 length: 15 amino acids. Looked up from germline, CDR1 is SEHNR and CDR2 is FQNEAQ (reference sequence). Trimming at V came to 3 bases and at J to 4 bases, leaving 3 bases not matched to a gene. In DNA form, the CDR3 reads TGTGCCAGCAGCTTCGGACAGGGGAGTAATGAAAAACTGTTTTTT. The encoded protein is CASSFGQGSNEKLFF. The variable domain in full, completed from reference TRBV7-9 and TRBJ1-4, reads DTGVSQNPRHKITKRGQNVTFRCDPISEHNRLYWYRQTLGQGPEFLTYFQNEAQLEKSRLLSDRFSAERPKGSFSTLEIQRTEQGDSAMYLCASSFGQGSNEKLFFGSGTQLSVL.

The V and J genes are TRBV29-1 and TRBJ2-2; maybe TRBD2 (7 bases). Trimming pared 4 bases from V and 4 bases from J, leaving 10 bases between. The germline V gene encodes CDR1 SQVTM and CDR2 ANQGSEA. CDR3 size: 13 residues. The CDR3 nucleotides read TGCAGCGTTGGGGGGGGCTTCACCGGGGAGCTGTTTTTT. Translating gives CSVGGGFTGELFF.

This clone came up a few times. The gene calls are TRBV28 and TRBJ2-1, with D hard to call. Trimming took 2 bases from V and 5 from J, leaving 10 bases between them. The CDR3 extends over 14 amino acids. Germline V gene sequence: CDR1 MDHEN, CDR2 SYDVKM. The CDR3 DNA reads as TGTGCCAGCAGTTTAAGAAGCAGGAACAATGAGCAGTTCTTC. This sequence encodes CASSLRSRNNEQFF.

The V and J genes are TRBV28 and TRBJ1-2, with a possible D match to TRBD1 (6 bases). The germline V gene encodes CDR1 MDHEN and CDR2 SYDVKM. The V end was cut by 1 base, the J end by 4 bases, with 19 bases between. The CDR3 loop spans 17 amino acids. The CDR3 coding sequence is TGTGCCAGCAGTTTATTACAGGGTGTCTCCGAATTCTATGGCTACACCTTC. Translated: CASSLLQGVSEFYGYTF.

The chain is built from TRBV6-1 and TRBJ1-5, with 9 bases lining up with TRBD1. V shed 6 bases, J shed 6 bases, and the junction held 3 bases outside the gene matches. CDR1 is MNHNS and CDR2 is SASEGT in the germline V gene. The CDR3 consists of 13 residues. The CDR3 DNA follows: TGTGCCAGCAGGAACAGGGGGCTTCAGCCCCAGCATTTT. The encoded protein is CASRNRGLQPQHF.